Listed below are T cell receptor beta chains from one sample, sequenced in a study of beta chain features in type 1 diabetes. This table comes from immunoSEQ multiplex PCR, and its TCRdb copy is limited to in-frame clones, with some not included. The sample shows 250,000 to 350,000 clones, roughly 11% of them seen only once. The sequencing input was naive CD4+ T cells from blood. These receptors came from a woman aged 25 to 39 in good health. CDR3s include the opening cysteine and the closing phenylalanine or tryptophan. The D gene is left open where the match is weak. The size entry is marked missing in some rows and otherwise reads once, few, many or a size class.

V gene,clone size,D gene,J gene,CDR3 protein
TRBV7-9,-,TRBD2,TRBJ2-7,CASSLDWGLADSYEQYF
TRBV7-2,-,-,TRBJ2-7,CASGALGLPYEQYF
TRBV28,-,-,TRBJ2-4,CASGPEGPAKNIQYF
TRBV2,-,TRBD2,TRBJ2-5,CASRVRFSASGTQETQYF
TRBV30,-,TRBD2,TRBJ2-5,CAGRAAGAETQYF
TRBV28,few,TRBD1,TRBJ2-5,CASSSHGTGSRKTQYF
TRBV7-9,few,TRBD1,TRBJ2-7,CASSRQGSYEQYF
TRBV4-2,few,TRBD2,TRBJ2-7,CASSQEDSSSGTPYEQYF
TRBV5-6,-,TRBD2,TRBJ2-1,CASSKGLAGYNEQFF
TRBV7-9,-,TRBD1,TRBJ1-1,CASIRQGMNTEAFF
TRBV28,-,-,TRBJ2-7,CASSFEAAREQYF
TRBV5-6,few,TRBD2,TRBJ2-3,CASSSPLAGADTQYF
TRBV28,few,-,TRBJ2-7,CASSFGGFEQYF
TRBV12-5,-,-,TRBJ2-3,CASGLAGAVDTQYF
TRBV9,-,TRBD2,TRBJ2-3,CASSVDPSGNTDTQYF
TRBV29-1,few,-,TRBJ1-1,CSVGGGRSNTEAFF
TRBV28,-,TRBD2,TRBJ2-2,CASSFSGGRTGELFF
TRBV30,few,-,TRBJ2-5,CAWSVGGKTQYF
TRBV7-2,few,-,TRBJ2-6,CASSSTGGSPGANVLTF
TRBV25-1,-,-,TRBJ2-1,CASSEEGRRDYNEQFF
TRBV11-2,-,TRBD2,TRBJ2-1,CASSQGGSSYNEQFF
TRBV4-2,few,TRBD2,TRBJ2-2,CASSQDGLAEYTGELFF
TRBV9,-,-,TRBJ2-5,CASSGPPLREGWETQYF
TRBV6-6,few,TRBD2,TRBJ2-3,CASSYSIEGGLDTQYF
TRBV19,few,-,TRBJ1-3,CASSMGFSGNTIYF
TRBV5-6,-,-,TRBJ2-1,CASSPSAGSSYNEQFF